Following are 6 T cell receptor beta chains from one sample sequenced in a study of CD8 T cells in ankylosing spondylitis. Using its own MiXCR run on the 5' RACE reads, TCRdb lists one record per CDR3 protein. The repertoire holds some 240,000 distinct CDR3 sequences, with about 9.1% as singletons. Material for sequencing was blood, either unsorted or a sorted T cell fraction (not recorded which). The receptors were gathered from a male donor with ankylosing spondylitis or in good health (not recorded which).

The table lists this clonotype with many counts. The chain couples TRBV12-3 or TRBV12-4 to TRBJ2-3; D could derive from TRBD1 or TRBD2 (6 bases each). The CDR3 has 15 amino acids. Trimming took 3 bases from V and 3 from J, leaving 13 bases between them. CDR3: CASSFFGGPTDTQYF. CDR3 sequence (DNA): TGTGCCAGCAGTTTCTTTGGGGGGCCTACAGATACGCAGTATTTT.

This clonotype was picked up many times. The V gene is TRBV7-2, the J gene TRBJ2-3; D is unclear. The V end lost 3 bases, the J end lost 2 bases, and 6 bases lay between the germline ends. Per the germline V gene, CDR1 is SGHTA and CDR2 is FQGNSA. The CDR3 is 13 amino acids. The CDR3 DNA is TGTGCCAGCAGCTTCGAGGTCACAGATACGCAGTATTTT. Translation gives CASSFEVTDTQYF.

This clonotype has ten or more counts. The chain carries TRBV5-6 and TRBJ1-2, with D possibly matching TRBD1 (6 bases). CDR1 is SGHDT and CDR2 is YYEEEE in the germline V gene. V gave up 5 bases and J gave up 8 bases, with 16 bases separating them. The CDR3 contains 13 residues. The CDR3 sequence: CASSYDPGAGYTF. CDR3 bases: TGTGCCAGCAGTTACGATCCGGGGGCCGGCTACACCTTC.

This clonotype was counted many times. This chain links TRBV12-3 or TRBV12-4 with TRBJ2-1; the D is unclear. With 6 bases removed from V and 7 bases from J, the gap between germline ends came to 13 bases. The CDR3 contains 13 residues. For the CDR3, the DNA is TGTGCCAGCAGACAAGTAAGCAGGAATGAGCAGTTCTTC. It codes for CASRQVSRNEQFF.

This clonotype was counted many times. The V call is TRBV11-2, the J call TRBJ1-2, with TRBD1 matching 9 bases. V lost 1 base, J lost 8 bases, and 8 bases stayed unmatched. Germline V CDR1 and CDR2: SGHAT, FQNNGV. The CDR3 loop spans 15 amino acids. The CDR3 region is CASSLGPQGAGGYTF. The CDR3 bases are TGTGCCAGCAGCTTAGGACCACAGGGGGCGGGAGGCTACACCTTC.

V and J are TRBV21-1 and TRBJ2-3. TRBV21-1 has pseudogene status. The CDR3 sequence is 12 residues long. CDR3: CASSKVEDTQYF. CDR3 coding DNA: TGTGCCAGCAGCAAAGTAGAAGATACGCAGTATTTT.